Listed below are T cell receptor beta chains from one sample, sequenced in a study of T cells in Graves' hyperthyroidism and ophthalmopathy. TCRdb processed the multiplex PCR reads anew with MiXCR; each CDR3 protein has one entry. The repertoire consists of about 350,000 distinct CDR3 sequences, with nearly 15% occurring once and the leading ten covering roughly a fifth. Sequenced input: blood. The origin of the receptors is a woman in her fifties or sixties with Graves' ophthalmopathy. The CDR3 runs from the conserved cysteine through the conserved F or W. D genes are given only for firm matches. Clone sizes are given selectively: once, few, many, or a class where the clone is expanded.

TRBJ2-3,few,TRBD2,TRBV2,CASLQLAGPQYF,TGTGCCAGCCTCCAACTAGCGGGACCGCAGTATTTT
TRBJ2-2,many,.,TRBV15,CATSRDLDDSQGTGELFF,TGTGCCACCAGCAGAGATCTGGACGACTCCCAAGGGACCGGGGAGCTGTTTTTT
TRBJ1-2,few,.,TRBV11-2,CASSLEGRNGYTF,TGTGCCAGCAGCCTGGAGGGGCGAAATGGCTACACCTTC
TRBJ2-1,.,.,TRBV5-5,CASSWAGANEQFF,TGTGCCAGCAGCTGGGCGGGGGCCAATGAGCAGTTCTTC
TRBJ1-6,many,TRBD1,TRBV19,CASSSTSGTGKSPLHF,TGTGCCAGTAGTTCGACATCCGGGACAGGGAAATCACCCCTCCACTTT
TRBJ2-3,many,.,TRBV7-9,CASIRDSETDTQYF,TGTGCCAGCATTAGAGACAGCGAAACAGATACGCAGTATTTT
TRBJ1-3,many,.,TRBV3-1,CASSPEGNTIYF,TGTGCCAGCAGCCCGGAGGGCAACACCATATATTTT
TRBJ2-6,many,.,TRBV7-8,CASSSGAGAGANVLTF,TGTGCCAGCAGCTCAGGGGCGGGAGCTGGGGCCAACGTCCTGACTTTC
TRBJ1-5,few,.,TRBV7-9,CASTGGTQPQHF,TGTGCCAGCACCGGTGGGACTCAGCCCCAGCATTTT
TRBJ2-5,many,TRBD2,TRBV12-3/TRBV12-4,CASSPRSGRRETQYF,TGTGCCAGCAGCCCAAGGAGCGGGAGGAGGGAGACCCAGTACTTC
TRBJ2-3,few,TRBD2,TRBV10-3,CAISATSGTDTQYF,TGTGCCATCAGTGCTACTAGCGGGACAGATACGCAGTATTTT
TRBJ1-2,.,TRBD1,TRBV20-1,CSARDRGRNYGYTF,TGCAGTGCCAGGGACAGGGGTAGGAACTATGGCTACACCTTC
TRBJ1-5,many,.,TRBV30,CAWSLDRNQPQHF,TGTGCCTGGAGCCTCGACAGGAATCAGCCCCAGCATTTT
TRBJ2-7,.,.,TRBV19,CASSITSRTYEQYF,TGTGCCAGTAGTATTACTAGCCGAACCTACGAGCAGTACTTC
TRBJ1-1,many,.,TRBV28,CASSILGANTEAFF,TGTGCCAGCAGCATTCTGGGGGCTAACACTGAAGCTTTCTTT
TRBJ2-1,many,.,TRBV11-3,CASSQTMYNEQFF,TGTGCCAGCAGCCAAACAATGTACAATGAGCAGTTCTTC
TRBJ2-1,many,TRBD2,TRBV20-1,CSARLAGAFNEQFF,TGCAGTGCTAGGCTAGCGGGAGCTTTTAATGAGCAGTTCTTC
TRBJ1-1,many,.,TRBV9,CASSPSALDTEAFF,TGTGCCAGCAGCCCCTCGGCCCTGGACACTGAAGCTTTCTTT
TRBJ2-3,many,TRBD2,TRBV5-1,CASSSGLAGGSGTDTQYF,TGCGCCAGCAGCTCGGGACTAGCGGGAGGATCGGGCACAGATACGCAGTATTTT
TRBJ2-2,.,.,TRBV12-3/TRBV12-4,CASDDRNTGELFF,TGTGCCAGCGATGACAGGAACACCGGGGAGCTGTTTTTT
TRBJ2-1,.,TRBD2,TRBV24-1,CATSDSGLAGALYEQFF,TGTGCCACCAGTGATTCTGGACTAGCGGGAGCCTTGTATGAGCAGTTCTTC
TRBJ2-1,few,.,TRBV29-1,CSVDGDAYNEQFF,TGCAGCGTTGATGGTGACGCTTACAATGAGCAGTTCTTC
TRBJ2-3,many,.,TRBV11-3,CASSGGKRTDTQYF,TGTGCCAGCAGCGGCGGAAAGAGGACAGATACGCAGTATTTT
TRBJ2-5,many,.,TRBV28,CASSSGRMETQYF,TGTGCCAGCAGTTCGGGCAGGATGGAGACCCAGTACTTC
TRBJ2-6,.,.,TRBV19,CASNTAGANVLTF,TGTGCCAGTAACACGGCTGGGGCCAACGTCCTGACTTTC
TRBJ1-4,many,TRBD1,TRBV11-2,CASSSDRGGEKLFF,TGTGCCAGCAGCTCGGACAGGGGAGGTGAAAAACTGTTTTTT
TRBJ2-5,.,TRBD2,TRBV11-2,CASSLVGGPSETQYF,TGTGCCAGCAGCTTAGTGGGAGGGCCCTCTGAGACCCAGTACTTC